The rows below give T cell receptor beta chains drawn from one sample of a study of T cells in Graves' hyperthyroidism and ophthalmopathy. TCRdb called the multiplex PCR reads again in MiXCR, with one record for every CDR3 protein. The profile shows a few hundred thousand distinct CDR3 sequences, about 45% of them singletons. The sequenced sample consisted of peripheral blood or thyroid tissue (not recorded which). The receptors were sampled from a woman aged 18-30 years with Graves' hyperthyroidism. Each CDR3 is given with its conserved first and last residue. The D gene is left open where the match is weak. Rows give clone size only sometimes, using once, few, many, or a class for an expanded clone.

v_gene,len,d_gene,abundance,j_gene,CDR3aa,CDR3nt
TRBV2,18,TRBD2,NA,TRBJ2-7,CASSELGLAGELFNEQYF,TGTGCCAGCAGTGAACTCGGACTAGCGGGAGAGTTGTTCAACGAGCAGTACTTC
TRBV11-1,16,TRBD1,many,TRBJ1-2,CASSLFQGAPDYGYTF,TGTGCCAGCAGCTTATTTCAGGGGGCGCCGGACTATGGCTACACCTTC
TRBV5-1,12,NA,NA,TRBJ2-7,CASREREYEQYF,TGCGCCAGCCGCGAACGGGAGTACGAGCAGTACTTC
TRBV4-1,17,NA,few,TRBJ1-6,CASSPDTRSSYNSPLHF,TGCGCCAGCAGCCCGGACACTAGGAGCTCCTATAATTCACCCCTCCACTTT
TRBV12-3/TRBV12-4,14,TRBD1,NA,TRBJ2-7,CASSPGQGVREQYF,TGTGCCAGCAGTCCGGGACAGGGTGTCCGCGAGCAGTACTTC
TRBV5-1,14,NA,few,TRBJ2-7,CASSPRGGRNEQYF,TGTGCCAGCAGCCCGAGGGGGGGTAGGAACGAGCAGTACTTC
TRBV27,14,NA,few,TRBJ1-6,CASSSSSQRRALHF,TGTGCCAGCAGTTCCTCATCTCAAAGAAGGGCCCTCCACTTT
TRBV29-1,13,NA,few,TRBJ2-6,CSEASSGANVLTF,TGCAGTGAAGCCAGCTCTGGGGCCAACGTCCTGACTTTC
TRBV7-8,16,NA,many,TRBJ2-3,CASSLLQGFPIDTQYF,TGTGCCAGCAGCTTGCTACAGGGATTTCCCATAGATACGCAGTATTTT
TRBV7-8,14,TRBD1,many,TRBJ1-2,CASSLRDRGYGYTF,TGTGCCAGCAGCTTAAGGGACAGGGGCTATGGCTACACCTTC
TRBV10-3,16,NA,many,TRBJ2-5,CAISEGRAKLQETQYF,TGTGCCATCAGTGAGGGACGGGCAAAGCTCCAAGAGACCCAGTACTTC
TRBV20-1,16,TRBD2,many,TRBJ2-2,CSARNPSGPFTGELFF,TGCAGTGCTAGAAATCCTAGCGGGCCTTTCACCGGGGAGCTGTTTTTT
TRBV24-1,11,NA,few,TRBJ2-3,CATSETDTQYF,TGTGCCACCAGCGAGACGGATACGCAGTATTTT
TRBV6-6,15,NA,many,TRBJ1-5,CASSYNRVSNQPQHF,TGTGCCAGCAGTTACAACCGAGTAAGCAATCAGCCCCAGCATTTT
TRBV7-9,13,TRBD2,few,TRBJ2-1,CASRGGGYNEQFF,TGTGCCAGCAGGGGCGGGGGCTACAATGAGCAGTTCTTC
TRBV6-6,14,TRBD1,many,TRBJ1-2,CASSSWDRGHGYTF,TGTGCCAGCAGTAGCTGGGACAGGGGTCATGGCTACACCTTC
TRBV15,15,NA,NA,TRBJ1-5,CATSSARMTSQPQHF,TGTGCCACCAGCAGTGCTAGAATGACATCCCAGCCCCAGCATTTT
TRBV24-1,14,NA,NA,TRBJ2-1,CATSDAMGYNEQFF,TGTGCCACCAGTGACGCGATGGGTTACAATGAGCAGTTCTTC
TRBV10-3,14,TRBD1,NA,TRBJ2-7,CAISIQGAIDEQYF,TGTGCCATCAGTATACAGGGGGCGATCGACGAGCAGTACTTC
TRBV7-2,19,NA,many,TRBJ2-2,CASSGGGRGQTHSAGELFF,TGTGCCAGCAGCGGGGGGGGTCGGGGACAAACACATTCAGCCGGGGAGCTGTTTTTT
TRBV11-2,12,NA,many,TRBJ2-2,CASSFLSGELFF,TGTGCCAGCAGCTTTCTCTCCGGGGAGCTGTTTTTT
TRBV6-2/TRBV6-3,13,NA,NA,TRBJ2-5,CASSYWGEETQYF,TGTGCCAGCAGTTACTGGGGGGAGGAGACCCAGTACTTC
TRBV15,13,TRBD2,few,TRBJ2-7,CATRGLSEREQYF,TGTGCCACCAGGGGACTATCCGAGCGGGAGCAGTACTTC
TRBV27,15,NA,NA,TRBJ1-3,CASSPLEAFGKTIYF,TGTGCCAGCAGTCCCCTGGAGGCGTTTGGAAAGACCATATATTTT
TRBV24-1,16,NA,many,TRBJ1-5,CATSDGPLTNHQPQHF,TGTGCCACCAGTGATGGACCCCTTACCAACCATCAGCCCCAGCATTTT
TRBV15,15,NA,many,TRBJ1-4,CATSSRRSSNEKLFF,TGTGCCACCAGCAGTCGTCGGTCTAGTAATGAAAAACTGTTTTTT
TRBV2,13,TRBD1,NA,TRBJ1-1,CASMIRQGPEAFF,TGTGCCAGCATGATAAGACAGGGACCTGAAGCTTTCTTT
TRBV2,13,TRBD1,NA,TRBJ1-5,CASSPGTGGSQHF,TGTGCCAGCAGCCCCGGGACAGGGGGCTCCCAGCATTTT
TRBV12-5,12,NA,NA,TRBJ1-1,CASGFPASEAFF,TGTGCTAGTGGTTTTCCGGCTTCTGAAGCTTTCTTT
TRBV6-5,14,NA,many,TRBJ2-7,CASSYQQVSYEQYF,TGTGCCAGCAGTTATCAACAGGTCTCCTACGAGCAGTACTTC
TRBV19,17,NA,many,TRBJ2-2,CASSIVPVGWRNGELFF,TGTGCCAGTAGTATAGTGCCGGTAGGATGGCGAAACGGGGAGCTGTTTTTT
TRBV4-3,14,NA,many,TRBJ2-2,CASSPLPWAGELFF,TGCGCCAGCAGCCCGCTCCCCTGGGCCGGGGAGCTGTTTTTT
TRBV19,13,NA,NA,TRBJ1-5,CASSIGILQPQHF,TGTGCCAGTAGTATCGGGATCCTGCAGCCCCAGCATTTT